Sequencing of this T cell receptor (beta chain) was carried out in a study of blood T cell repertoires in COVID-19. Study context: Samples taken during acute and convalescent COVID-19 were collected in the United States, Italy and Spain. Sources were T cells, B-cell-depleted T cells, or PBMCs; the material itself was cDNA or gDNA.

As processed by the authors: Estimates of nucleated cell counts were drawn from the amplification of reference gene primers. Profiling relied on immunoSEQ multiplex PCR, and the TCRdb table lists in-frame clones only, not all of them. V and J calls and clone size are given by that table; D and trimming were obtained from the DNA. The table lists under 130,000 clones, more than 85% of them singletons. Germline CDR1 reads KGHSH; CDR2 reads LQKENI. This CDR3 has 19 amino acids. V was trimmed by 6 bases and J by 0 bases, leaving 26 bases between them. The material sequenced was peripheral blood. The TCR sequence derives from a human donor in a cohort sampled during active COVID-19. The chain employs TRBV18 and TRBJ1-2, with D unresolved. The CDR3 bases are TGTGCCAGCTCGTCTAATTCCCCCACTCTAGGAGGCCCTAACTATGGCTACACCTTC. Its translation is CASSSNSPTLGGPNYGYTF.